Each of the 15 T cell receptor beta chains below was sequenced from the same sample in a study of T cell changes during pregnancy in multiple sclerosis. Measured with immunoSEQ multiplex PCR; TCRdb has only the in-frame clones, and not every one. The table has some 80,000 clones, roughly 95% seen once; the top ten hold over 0.95%. The specimen was peripheral blood, collected in the second trimester of pregnancy. These TCRs come from a female donor with multiple sclerosis, enrolled in a pregnancy study.

The chain joins TRBV5-8 to TRBJ1-2; 9 positions match TRBD1. This CDR3 has 14 residues. J gave up 4 bases and V 4 bases, and 5 bases lay outside the gene matches. The germline V gene encodes CDR1 SGHTS and CDR2 YDEGEE. This chain's CDR3 is CASSPRDRVYGYTF. The CDR3 region has the DNA TGTGCCAGCAGCCCTAGGGACAGGGTCTATGGCTACACCTTC.

The chain employs TRBV27 and TRBJ1-1, with D hard to call. The CDR3 extends over 14 amino acids. Germline-derived CDR1 and CDR2 are MNHEY and SMNVEV (reference sequence). Trimming left V 7 bases short and J 3 bases short, with 15 bases between. For the CDR3, the DNA is TGTGCCAGCATCCGCAGGATTGGTTACACTGAAGCTTTCTTT. Its translation: CASIRRIGYTEAFF.

This rearrangement joins TRBV5-1 to TRBJ2-1; TRBD2 might be the D (5 bases). Germline V gives CDR1 SGHRS, CDR2 YFSETQ. The V end was cut by 0 bases, the J end by 10 bases, with 11 bases between. The CDR3 totals 13 residues. The CDR3, as DNA: TGCGCCAGCAGCTTGGGAGGGAGAAACGAGCAGTTCTTC. This sequence encodes CASSLGGRNEQFF.

This rearrangement joins TRBV27 to TRBJ2-2, with 10 bases that match TRBD1. CDR1 and CDR2 (germline): MNHEY, SMNVEV (reference sequence). After removal of 5 bases from V and 6 bases from J, the junction contained 6 bases not matched to a gene. This CDR3 region has 15 residues. CDR3 sequence (DNA): TGTGCCAGCAGTCGACAGGGGGCTCTGTCCGGGGAGCTGTTTTTT. Amino acids: CASSRQGALSGELFF.

This CDR3 is CASTRENNEQFF. Written as DNA, the CDR3 is TGTGCCAGCACCCGGGAGAACAATGAGCAGTTCTTC. The chain is built from TRBV2 and TRBJ2-1; D perhaps matches TRBD2 (6 bases). Germline loops: CDR1 SNHLY, CDR2 FYNNEI. This CDR3 is 12 amino acids long. Between the trimmed V and J ends, which lost 7 bases and 5 bases, there was a span of 9 bases.

The chain uses TRBV27 and TRBJ2-1; TRBD1 might be the D (6 bases). The CDR3 contains 15 residues. Trimming pared 8 bases from V and 0 bases from J, leaving 14 bases between. CDR1 and CDR2 (germline): MNHEY, SMNVEV (reference sequence). In DNA, the CDR3 is TGTGCCAGCCGAACAGGGAGCCGCTCCTACAATGAGCAGTTCTTC. Amino acids: CASRTGSRSYNEQFF.

The chain combines TRBV5-1 with TRBJ2-2, with 7 bases identical to TRBD2. This CDR3 contains 20 residues. The V gene end was trimmed by 4 bases and the J gene end by 1 base; junction bases not matched to a gene: 19. Germline V gives CDR1 SGHRS, CDR2 YFSETQ. CDR3: CASSRPLAGEGRRNTGELFF. CDR3 DNA sequence: TGCGCCAGCAGCAGACCTCTGGCGGGAGAGGGGCGTCGGAACACCGGGGAGCTGTTTTTT.

The rearrangement links TRBV11-2 to TRBJ2-1, with 7 bases matching TRBD2. The CDR3 has 15 residues. CDR1 is SGHAT and CDR2 is FQNNGV in the germline V gene. The V segment lost 5 bases and the J segment 9 bases; nucleotides outside the gene matches: 13. DNA of the CDR3: TGTGCCAGCAGCACTGGGGAAGTGGGGGGGAGTGAGCAGTTCTTC. Residues: CASSTGEVGGSEQFF.

The chain has TRBV29-1 and TRBJ2-7; a possible D gene is TRBD1 (5 bases). Germline CDR1 SQVTM, CDR2 ANQGSEA. Trimming took off 3 bases at V and 2 bases at J, with 17 bases between the two ends. This CDR3 contains 15 residues. CDR3 residues: CSVEETGQVTYEQYF. The CDR3 coding sequence is TGCAGCGTTGAGGAAACAGGACAAGTAACCTACGAGCAGTACTTC.

This chain uses TRBV6-5 with TRBJ1-1, with D uncertain. The germline V gene has CDR1 MNHEY and CDR2 SVGAGI. Trimming removed 0 bases at V and 4 bases at J, with 9 bases between. The CDR3 extends over 14 amino acids. CDR3 DNA sequence: TGTGCCAGCAGTTACTCGGAGGGTGCCACTGAAGCTTTCTTT. It encodes CASSYSEGATEAFF.

The chain has TRBV11-2 and TRBJ2-1; tentative D call: TRBD2 (5 bases). Germline V gene lookup returns CDR1 SGHAT and CDR2 FQNNGV. The CDR3 runs 16 residues. Trimming pared 0 bases from V and 4 bases from J, leaving 13 bases between. The CDR3 DNA is TGTGCCAGCAGCTTAGAGCCAGGCGGGCTTTACAATGAGCAGTTCTTC. Translating it yields CASSLEPGGLYNEQFF.

The chain joins TRBV4-3 to TRBJ2-5, with D possibly being TRBD2 (7 bases). CDR1 LGHNA and CDR2 YSLEER come from the germline V gene. The V gene lost 1 base and the J gene lost 1 base, with 19 bases spanning the gap. The CDR3 consists of 18 residues. The CDR3 loop is CASSQGGRTRTRQETQYF. The DNA for the CDR3 is TGCGCCAGCAGCCAAGGGGGGCGGACTAGAACTCGCCAAGAGACCCAGTACTTC.

This clone has only a few counts. The chain employs TRBV2 and TRBJ1-1; D perhaps matches TRBD1 (6 bases). The germline V and J ends were trimmed by 6 bases and 4 bases, with 18 bases remaining between them. Germline CDR1 reads SNHLY; CDR2 reads FYNNEI. CDR3 size: 15 residues. The CDR3 protein is CASSPIGGGFTEAFF. In nucleotides, the CDR3 is TGTGCCAGCAGCCCGATAGGGGGGGGATTCACTGAAGCTTTCTTT.

The DNA for the CDR3 is TGTGCCAGCAGCCAAGATCACCAGGGGGCGAACACCGGGGAGCTGTTTTTT. It codes for CASSQDHQGANTGELFF. This sequence joins TRBV4-2 and TRBJ2-2; 7 bases fit TRBD1. Germline lookup yields CDR1 LGHNA and CDR2 YNFKEQ. J gave up 0 bases and V 0 bases, and 4 bases lay outside the gene matches. The CDR3 spans 17 residues.

This chain uses TRBV4-2 with TRBJ2-5; 8 bases fit TRBD2. The ends lost 1 base at V and 5 bases at J; junction bases unmatched: 6. This CDR3 contains 15 residues. Germline V CDR1 and CDR2: LGHNA, YNFKEQ. The CDR3 is CASSQAGGSRETQYF. The CDR3 region has the DNA TGTGCCAGCAGCCAAGCGGGAGGGAGCCGGGAGACCCAGTACTTC.